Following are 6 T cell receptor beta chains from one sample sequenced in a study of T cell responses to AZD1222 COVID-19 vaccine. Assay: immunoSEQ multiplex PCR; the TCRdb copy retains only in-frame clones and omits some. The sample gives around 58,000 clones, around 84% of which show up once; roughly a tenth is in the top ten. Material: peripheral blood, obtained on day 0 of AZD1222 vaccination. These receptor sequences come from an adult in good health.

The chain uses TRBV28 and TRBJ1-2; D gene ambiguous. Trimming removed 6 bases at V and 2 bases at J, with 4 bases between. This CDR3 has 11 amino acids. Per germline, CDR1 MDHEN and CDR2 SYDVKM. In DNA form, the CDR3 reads TGTGCCAGCAGCTCCAACTATGGCTACACCTTC. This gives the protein CASSSNYGYTF.

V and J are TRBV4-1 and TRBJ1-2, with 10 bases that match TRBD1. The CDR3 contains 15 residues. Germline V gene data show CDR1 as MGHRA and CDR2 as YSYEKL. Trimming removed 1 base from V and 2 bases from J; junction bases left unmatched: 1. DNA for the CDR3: TGCGCCAGCAGCCAAGTGACAGGGGGCAACTATGGCTACACCTTC. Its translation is CASSQVTGGNYGYTF.

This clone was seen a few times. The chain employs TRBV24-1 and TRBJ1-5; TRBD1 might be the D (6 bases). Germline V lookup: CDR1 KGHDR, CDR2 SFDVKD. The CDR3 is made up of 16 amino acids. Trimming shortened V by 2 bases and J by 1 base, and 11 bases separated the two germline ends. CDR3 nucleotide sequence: TGTGCCACCAGTGATTCACAGGGACTGAGCAATCAGCCCCAGCATTTT. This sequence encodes CATSDSQGLSNQPQHF.

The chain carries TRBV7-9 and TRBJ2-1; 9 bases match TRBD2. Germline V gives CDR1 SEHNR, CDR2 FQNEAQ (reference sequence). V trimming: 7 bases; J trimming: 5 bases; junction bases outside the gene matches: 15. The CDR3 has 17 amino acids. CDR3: CASISDVAGGSNNEQFF. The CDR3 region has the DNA TGTGCCAGCATATCCGATGTGGCGGGGGGGAGTAACAATGAGCAGTTCTTC. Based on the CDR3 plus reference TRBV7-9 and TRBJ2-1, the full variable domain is DTGVSQNPRHKITKRGQNVTFRCDPISEHNRLYWYRQTLGQGPEFLTYFQNEAQLEKSRLLSDRFSAERPKGSFSTLEIQRTEQGDSAMYLCASISDVAGGSNNEQFFGPGTRLTVL.

This chain's CDR3 is CASSRGGQVYNEQFF. CDR3 sequence (DNA): TGTGCCAGCAGCCGCGGGGGACAGGTATACAATGAGCAGTTCTTC. J is TRBJ2-1 and V is TRBV11-2, with D perhaps TRBD1 (8 bases). V was trimmed by 5 bases and J by 4 bases, leaving 15 bases between them. From germline, CDR1 is SGHAT and CDR2 FQNNGV. This CDR3 is 15 amino acids long.

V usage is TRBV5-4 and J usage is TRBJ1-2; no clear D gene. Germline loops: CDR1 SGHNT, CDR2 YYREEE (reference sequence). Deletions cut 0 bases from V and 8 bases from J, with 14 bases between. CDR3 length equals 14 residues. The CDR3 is CASSLDRGISGYTF. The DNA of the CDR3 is TGTGCCAGCAGCTTGGACCGGGGAATAAGCGGCTACACCTTC.